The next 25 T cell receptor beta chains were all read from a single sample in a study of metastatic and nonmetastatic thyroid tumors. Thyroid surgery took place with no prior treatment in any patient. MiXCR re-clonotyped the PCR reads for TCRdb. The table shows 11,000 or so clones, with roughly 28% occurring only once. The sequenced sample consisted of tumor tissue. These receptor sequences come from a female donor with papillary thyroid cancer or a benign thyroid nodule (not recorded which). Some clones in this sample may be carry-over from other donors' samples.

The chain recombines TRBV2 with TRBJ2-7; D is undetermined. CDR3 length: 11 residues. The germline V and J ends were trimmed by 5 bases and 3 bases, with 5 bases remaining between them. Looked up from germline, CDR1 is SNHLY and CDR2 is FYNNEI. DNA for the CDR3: TGTGCCAGCAGTATGGGCTACGAGCAGTACTTC. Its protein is CASSMGYEQYF.

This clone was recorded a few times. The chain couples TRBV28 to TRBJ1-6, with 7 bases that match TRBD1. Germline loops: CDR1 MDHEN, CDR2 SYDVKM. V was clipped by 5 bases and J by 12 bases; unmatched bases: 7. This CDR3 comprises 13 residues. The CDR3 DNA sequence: TGTGCCAGCAGTGCCGGGACAGCTTTACCCCTCCACTTT. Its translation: CASSAGTALPLHF.

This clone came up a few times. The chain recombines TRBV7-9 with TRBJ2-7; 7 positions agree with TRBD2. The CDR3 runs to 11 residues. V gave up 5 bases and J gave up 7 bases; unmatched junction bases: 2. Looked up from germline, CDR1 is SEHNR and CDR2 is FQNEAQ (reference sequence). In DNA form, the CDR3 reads TGTGCCAGCAGCGCTAGCGGAGAGCAGTACTTC. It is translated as CASSASGEQYF.

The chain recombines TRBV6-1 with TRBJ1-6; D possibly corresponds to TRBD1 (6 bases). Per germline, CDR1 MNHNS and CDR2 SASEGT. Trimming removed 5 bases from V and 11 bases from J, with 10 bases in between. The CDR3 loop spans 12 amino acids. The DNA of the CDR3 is TGTGCCAGCAGTCCGACAGGAGCACCCCTCCACTTT. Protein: CASSPTGAPLHF.

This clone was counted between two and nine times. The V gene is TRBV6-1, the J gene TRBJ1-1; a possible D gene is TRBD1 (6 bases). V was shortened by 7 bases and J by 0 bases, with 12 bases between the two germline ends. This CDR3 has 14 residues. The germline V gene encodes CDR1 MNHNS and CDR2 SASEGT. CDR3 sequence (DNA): TGTGCCAGCATTTTTCAGGGGTTGAACACTGAAGCTTTCTTT. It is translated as CASIFQGLNTEAFF.

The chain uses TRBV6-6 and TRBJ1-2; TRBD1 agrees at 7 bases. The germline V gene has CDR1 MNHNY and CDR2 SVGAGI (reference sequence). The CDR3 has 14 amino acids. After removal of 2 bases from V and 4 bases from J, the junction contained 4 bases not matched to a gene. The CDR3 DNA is TGTGCCAGCAGTTACAGGGGGCTTGGCTATGGCTACACCTTC. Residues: CASSYRGLGYGYTF.

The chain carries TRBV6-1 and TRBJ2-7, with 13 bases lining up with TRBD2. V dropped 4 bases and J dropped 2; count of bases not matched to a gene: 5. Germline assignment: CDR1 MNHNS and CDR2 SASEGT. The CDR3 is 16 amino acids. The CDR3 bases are TGTGCCAGCAGTGGTCCCACTAGCGGGAGGGCCTACGAGCAGTACTTC. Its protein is CASSGPTSGRAYEQYF.

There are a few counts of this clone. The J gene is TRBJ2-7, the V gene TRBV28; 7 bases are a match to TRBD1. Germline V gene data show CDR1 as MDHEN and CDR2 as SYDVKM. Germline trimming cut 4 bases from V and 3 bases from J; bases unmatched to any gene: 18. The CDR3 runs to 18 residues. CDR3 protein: CASSYSSGPGQFFYEQYF. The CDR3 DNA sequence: TGTGCCAGCAGTTATTCCTCTGGGCCGGGACAGTTCTTCTACGAGCAGTACTTC. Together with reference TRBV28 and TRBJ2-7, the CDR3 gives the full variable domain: DVKVTQSSRYLVKRTGEKVFLECVQDMDHENMFWYRQDPGLGLRLIYFSYDVKMKEKGDIPEGYSVSREKKERFSLILESASTNQTSMYLCASSYSSGPGQFFYEQYFGPGTRLTVT.

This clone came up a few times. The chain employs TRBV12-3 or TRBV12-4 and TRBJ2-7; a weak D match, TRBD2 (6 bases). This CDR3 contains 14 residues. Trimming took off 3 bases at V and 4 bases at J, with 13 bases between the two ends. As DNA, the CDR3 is TGTGCCAGCAGTTTCTTCCTAGCGAAGTACGAGCAGTACTTC. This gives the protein CASSFFLAKYEQYF.

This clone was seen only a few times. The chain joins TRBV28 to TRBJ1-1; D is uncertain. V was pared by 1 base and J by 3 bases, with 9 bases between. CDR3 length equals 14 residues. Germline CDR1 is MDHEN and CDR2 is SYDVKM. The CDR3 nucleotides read TGTGCCAGCAGTTTATTAGGGCCCTACACTGAAGCTTTCTTT. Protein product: CASSLLGPYTEAFF.

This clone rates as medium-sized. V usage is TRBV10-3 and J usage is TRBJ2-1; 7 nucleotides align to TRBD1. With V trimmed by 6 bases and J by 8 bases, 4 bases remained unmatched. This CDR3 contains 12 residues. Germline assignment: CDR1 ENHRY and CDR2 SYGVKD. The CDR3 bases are TGTGCCATCAGCTTTGACAGGGATGAGCAGTTCTTC. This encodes CAISFDRDEQFF.

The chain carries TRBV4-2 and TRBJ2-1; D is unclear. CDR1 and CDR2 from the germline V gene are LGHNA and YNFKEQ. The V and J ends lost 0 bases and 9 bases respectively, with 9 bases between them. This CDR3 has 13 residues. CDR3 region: CASSQEGASEQFF. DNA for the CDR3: TGTGCCAGCAGCCAAGAGGGCGCCAGTGAGCAGTTCTTC.

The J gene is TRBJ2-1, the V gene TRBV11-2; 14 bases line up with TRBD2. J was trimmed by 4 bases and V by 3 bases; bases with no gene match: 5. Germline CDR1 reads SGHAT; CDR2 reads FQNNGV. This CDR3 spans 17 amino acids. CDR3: CASSLTSGRAGYNEQFF. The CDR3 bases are TGTGCCAGCAGCTTGACTAGCGGGAGGGCCGGGTACAATGAGCAGTTCTTC.

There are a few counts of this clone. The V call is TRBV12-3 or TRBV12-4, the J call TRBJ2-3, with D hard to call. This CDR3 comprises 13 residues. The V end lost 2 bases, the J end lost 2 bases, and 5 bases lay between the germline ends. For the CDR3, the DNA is TGTGCCAGCAGTTTAAGGGTCACAGATACGCAGTATTTT. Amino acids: CASSLRVTDTQYF.

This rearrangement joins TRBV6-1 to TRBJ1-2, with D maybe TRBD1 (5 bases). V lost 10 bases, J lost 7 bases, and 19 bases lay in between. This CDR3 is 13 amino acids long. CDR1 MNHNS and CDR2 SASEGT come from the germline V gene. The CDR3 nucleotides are TGTGCCACTCAGGCGCGGGTTCAGGGTGGCTACACCTTC. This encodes CATQARVQGGYTF.

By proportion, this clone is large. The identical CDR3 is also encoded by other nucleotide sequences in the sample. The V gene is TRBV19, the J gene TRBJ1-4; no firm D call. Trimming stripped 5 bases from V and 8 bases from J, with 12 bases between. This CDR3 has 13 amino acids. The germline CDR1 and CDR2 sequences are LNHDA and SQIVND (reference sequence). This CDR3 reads CASSSPRKEKLFF. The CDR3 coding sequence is TGTGCCAGTAGTTCTCCCCGTAAGGAAAAACTGTTTTTT.

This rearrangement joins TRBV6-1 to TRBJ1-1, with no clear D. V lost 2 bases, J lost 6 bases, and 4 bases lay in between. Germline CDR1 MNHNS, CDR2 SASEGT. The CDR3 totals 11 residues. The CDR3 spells CASSEWAEAFF. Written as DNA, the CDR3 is TGTGCCAGCAGTGAATGGGCTGAAGCTTTCTTT.

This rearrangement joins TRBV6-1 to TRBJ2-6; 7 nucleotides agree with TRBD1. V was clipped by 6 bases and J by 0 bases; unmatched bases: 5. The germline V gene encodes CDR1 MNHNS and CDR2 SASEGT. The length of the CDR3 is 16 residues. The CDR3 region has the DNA TGTGCCAGCAGGCCGGGGACAGACTCTGGGGCCAACGTCCTGACTTTC. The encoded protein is CASRPGTDSGANVLTF.

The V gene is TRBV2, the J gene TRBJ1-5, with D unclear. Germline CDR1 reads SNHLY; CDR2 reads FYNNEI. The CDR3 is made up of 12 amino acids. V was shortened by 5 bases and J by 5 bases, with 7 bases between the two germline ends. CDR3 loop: CASSLGYQPQHF. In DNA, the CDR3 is TGTGCCAGCAGTTTGGGTTATCAGCCCCAGCATTTT. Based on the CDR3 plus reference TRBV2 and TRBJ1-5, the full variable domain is EPEVTQTPSHQVTQMGQEVILRCVPISNHLYFYWYRQILGQKVEFLVSFYNNEISEKSEIFDDQFSVERPDGSNFTLKIRSTKLEDSAMYFCASSLGYQPQHFGDGTRLSIL.

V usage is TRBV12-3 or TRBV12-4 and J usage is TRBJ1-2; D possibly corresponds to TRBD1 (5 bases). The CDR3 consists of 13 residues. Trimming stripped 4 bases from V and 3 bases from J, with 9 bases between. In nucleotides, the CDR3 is TGTGCCAGCAGTTGGCAGGGTGACTATGGCTACACCTTC. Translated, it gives CASSWQGDYGYTF.

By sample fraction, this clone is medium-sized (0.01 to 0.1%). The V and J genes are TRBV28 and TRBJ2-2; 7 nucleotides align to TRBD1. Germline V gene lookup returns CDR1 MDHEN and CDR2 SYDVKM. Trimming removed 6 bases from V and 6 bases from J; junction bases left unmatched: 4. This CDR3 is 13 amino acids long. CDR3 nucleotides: TGTGCCAGCAGCGACAGGGCGGCCGGGGAGCTGTTTTTT. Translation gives CASSDRAAGELFF.

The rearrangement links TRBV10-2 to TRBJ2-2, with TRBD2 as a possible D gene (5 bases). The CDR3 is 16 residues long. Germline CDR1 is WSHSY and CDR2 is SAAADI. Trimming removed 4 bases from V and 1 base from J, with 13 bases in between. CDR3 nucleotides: TGCGCCAGCAGTGGAGAGCGGCGACTGAACACCGGGGAGCTGTTTTTT. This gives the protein CASSGERRLNTGELFF.

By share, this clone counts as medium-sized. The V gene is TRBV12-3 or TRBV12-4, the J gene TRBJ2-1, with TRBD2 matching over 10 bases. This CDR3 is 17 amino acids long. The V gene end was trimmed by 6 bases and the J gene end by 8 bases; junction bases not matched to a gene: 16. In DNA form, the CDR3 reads TGTGCCAGCAGCCCTACACCTAGCGGGAGAGCCGGCCATGAGCAGTTCTTC. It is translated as CASSPTPSGRAGHEQFF.

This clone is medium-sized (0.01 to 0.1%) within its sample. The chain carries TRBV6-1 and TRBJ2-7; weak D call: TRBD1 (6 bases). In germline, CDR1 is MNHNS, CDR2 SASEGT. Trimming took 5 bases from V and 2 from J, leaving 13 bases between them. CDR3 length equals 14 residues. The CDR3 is CASSKNRDTYEQYF. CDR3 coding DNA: TGTGCCAGCAGTAAAAACCGGGACACCTACGAGCAGTACTTC.

CDR3 coding DNA: TGTGCCAGCAGCCGCCAGGAGGCAAACTATGGCTACACCTTC. Protein product: CASSRQEANYGYTF. The chain employs TRBV11-3 and TRBJ1-2; D is unresolved. The CDR3 runs to 14 residues. Germline CDR1 reads SGHNT; CDR2 reads YENEEA. Trimming cost V 5 bases and J 2 bases, with 12 bases left between them.